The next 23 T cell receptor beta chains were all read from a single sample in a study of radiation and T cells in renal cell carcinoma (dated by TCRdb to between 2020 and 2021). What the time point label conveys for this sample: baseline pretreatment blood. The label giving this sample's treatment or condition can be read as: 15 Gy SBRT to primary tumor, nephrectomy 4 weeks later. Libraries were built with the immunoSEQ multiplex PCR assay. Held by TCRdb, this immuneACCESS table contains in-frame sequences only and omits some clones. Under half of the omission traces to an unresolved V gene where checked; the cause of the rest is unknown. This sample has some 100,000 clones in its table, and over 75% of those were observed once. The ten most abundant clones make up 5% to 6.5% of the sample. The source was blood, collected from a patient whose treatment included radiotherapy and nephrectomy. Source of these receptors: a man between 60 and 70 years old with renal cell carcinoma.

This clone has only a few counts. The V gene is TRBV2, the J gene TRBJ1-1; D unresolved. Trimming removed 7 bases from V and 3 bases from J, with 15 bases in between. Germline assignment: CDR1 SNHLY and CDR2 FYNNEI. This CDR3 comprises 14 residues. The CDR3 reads CASMLAGWDTEAFF. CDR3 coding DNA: TGTGCCAGCATGCTAGCAGGATGGGACACTGAAGCTTTCTTT.

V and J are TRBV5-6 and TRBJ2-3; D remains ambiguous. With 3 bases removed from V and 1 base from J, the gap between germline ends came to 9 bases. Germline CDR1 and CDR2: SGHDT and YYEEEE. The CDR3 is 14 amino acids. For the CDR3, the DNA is TGTGCCAGCAGCTCTGGCGCCCGCACAGATACGCAGTATTTT. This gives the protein CASSSGARTDTQYF.

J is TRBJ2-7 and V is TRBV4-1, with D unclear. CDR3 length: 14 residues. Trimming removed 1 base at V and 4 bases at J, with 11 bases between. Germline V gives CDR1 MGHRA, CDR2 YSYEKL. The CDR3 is CASSQVGPEYEQYF. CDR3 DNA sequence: TGCGCCAGCAGCCAAGTGGGCCCCGAATACGAGCAGTACTTC.

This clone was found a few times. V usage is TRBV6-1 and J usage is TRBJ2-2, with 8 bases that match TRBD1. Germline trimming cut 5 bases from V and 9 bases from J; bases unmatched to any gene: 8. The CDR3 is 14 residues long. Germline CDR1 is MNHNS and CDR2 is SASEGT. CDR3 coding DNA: TGTGCCAGCAGTCCCCGGACAGGGTTGTGGGAGCTGTTTTTT. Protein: CASSPRTGLWELFF.

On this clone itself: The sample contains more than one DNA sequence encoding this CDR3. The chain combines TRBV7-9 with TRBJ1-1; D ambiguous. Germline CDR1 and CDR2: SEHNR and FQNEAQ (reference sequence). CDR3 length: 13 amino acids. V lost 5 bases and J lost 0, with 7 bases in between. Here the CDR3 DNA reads TGTGCCAGCAGCCCTTCCATGAACACTGAAGCTTTCTTT. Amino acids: CASSPSMNTEAFF. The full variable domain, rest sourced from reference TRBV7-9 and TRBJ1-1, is DTGVSQNPRHKITKRGQNVTFRCDPISEHNRLYWYRQTLGQGPEFLTYFQNEAQLEKSRLLSDRFSAERPKGSFSTLEIQRTEQGDSAMYLCASSPSMNTEAFFGQGTRLTVV.

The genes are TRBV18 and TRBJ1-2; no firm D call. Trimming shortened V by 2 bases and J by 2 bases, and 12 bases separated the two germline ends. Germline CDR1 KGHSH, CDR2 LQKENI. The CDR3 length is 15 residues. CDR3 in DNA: TGTGCCAGCTCACCAAATTCAACTCCGAACTATGGCTACACCTTC. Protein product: CASSPNSTPNYGYTF.

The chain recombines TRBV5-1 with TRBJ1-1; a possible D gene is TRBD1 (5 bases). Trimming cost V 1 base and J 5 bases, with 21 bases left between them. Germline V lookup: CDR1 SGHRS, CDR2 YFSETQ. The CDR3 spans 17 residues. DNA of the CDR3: TGCGCCAGCAGCTTGAGGGGCAGGGAAGTTGGGAGGACTGAAGCTTTCTTT. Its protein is CASSLRGREVGRTEAFF.

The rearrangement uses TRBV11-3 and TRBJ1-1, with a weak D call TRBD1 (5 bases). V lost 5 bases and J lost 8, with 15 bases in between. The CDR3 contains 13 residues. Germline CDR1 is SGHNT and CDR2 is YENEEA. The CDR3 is CASSLLEGTEAFF. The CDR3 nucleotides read TGTGCCAGCAGCCTCTTGGAGGGGACCGAAGCTTTCTTT.

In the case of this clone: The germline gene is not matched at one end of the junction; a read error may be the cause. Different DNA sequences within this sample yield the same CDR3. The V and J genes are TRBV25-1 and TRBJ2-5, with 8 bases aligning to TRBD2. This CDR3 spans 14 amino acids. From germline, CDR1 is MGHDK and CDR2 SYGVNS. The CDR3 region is CASSATSGQETQYF. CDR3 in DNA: TGCGCCAGCAGTGCTACTAGCGGCCAAGAGACCCAGTACTTC.

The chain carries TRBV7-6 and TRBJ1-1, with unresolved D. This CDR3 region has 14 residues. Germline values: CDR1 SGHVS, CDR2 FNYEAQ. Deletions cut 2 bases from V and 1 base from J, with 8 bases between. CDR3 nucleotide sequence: TGTGCCAGCAGCTTATCCAATCGGAACACTGAAGCTTTCTTT. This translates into CASSLSNRNTEAFF.

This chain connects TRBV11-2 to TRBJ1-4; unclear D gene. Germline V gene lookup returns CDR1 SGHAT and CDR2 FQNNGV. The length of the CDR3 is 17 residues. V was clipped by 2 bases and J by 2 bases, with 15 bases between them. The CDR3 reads CASSLRVRRFTNEKLFF. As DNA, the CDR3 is TGTGCCAGCAGCTTAAGGGTCCGGAGGTTCACTAATGAAAAACTGTTTTTT.

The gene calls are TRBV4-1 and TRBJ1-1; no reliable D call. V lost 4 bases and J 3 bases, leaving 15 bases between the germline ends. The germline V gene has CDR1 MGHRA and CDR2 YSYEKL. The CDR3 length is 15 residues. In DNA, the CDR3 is TGCGCCAGCAGCCCAGCAGATAGGTACGACACTGAAGCTTTCTTT. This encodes CASSPADRYDTEAFF.

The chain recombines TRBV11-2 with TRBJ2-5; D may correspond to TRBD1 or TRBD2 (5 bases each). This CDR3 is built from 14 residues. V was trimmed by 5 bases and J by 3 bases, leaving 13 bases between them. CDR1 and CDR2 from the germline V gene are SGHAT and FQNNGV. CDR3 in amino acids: CASSRERGKETQYF. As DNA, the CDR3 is TGTGCCAGCAGCCGAGAGAGGGGTAAAGAGACCCAGTACTTC.

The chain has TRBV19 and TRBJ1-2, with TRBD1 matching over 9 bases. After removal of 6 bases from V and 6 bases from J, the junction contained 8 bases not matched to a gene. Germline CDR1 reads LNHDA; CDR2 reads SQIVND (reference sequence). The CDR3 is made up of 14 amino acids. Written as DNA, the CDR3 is TGTGCCAGTAGACAACAGGGGGCACGGGATGGCTACACCTTC. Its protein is CASRQQGARDGYTF.

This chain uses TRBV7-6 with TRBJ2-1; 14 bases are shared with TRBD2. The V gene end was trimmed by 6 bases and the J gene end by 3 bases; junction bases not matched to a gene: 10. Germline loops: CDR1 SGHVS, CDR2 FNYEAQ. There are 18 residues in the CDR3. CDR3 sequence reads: CASRPFGLAGGLYNEQFF. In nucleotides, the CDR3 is TGTGCCAGCAGGCCATTCGGACTAGCGGGAGGCCTCTACAATGAGCAGTTCTTC.

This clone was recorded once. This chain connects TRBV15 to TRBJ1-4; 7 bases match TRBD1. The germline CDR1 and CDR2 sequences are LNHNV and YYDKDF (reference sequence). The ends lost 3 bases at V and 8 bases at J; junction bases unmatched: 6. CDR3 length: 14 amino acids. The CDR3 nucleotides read TGTGCCACCAGCAGCCTGACAGGGCGGGAAAAACTGTTTTTT. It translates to CATSSLTGREKLFF.

CDR3 protein: CASSLVTFKLAGTSTDTQYF. CDR3 bases: TGTGCCAGCAGCTTGGTTACGTTTAAGCTAGCGGGAACAAGCACAGATACGCAGTATTTT. The chain employs TRBV5-4 and TRBJ2-3; 9 bases agree with TRBD2. V dropped 0 bases and J dropped 0; count of bases not matched to a gene: 14. Germline V gives CDR1 SGHNT, CDR2 YYREEE (reference sequence). The CDR3 runs to 20 residues.

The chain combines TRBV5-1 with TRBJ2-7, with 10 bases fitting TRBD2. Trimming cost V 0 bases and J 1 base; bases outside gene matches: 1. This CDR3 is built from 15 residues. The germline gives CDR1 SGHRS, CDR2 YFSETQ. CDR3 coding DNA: TGCGCCAGCAGCTTGGAACTAGCGGGATCCTACGAGCAGTACTTC. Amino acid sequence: CASSLELAGSYEQYF.

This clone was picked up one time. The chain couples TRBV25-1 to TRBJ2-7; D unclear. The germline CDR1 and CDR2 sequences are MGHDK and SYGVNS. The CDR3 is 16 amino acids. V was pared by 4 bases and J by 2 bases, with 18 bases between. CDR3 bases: TGTGCCAGCAGTGGCCCATGTTACTACCCTCCCTACGAGCAGTACTTC. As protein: CASSGPCYYPPYEQYF.

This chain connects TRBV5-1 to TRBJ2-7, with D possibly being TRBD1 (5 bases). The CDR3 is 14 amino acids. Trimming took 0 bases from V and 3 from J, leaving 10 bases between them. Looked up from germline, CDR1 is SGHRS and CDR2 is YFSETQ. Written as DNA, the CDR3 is TGCGCCAGCAGCTTGGGGCAGGGCTACTACGAGCAGTACTTC. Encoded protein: CASSLGQGYYEQYF.

CDR3 amino acids: CASSQDGVGYTF. CDR3 bases: TGTGCCAGCAGCCAGGACGGCGTGGGCTACACCTTC. The chain carries TRBV6-6 and TRBJ1-2; D is undetermined. Trimming took 6 bases from V and 8 from J, leaving 13 bases between them. Germline values: CDR1 MNHNY, CDR2 SVGAGI (reference sequence). CDR3 length: 12 amino acids.

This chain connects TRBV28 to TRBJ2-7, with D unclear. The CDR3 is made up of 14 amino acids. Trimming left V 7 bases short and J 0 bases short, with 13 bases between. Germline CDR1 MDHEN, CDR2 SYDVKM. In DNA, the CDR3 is TGTGCCAGCAATAACAGATTGACCTCCTACGAGCAGTACTTC. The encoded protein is CASNNRLTSYEQYF.

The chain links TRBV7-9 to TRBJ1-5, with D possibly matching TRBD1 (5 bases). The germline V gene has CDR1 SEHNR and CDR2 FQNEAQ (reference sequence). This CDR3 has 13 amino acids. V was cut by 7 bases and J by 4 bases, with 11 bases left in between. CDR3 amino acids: CASTFAGNQPQHF. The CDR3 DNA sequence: TGTGCCAGCACCTTTGCAGGGAATCAGCCCCAGCATTTT.